This entry lists 24 T cell receptor beta chains sequenced from one sample in a study of blood T cell repertoires in COVID-19. Libraries were prepared by immunoSEQ multiplex PCR; TCRdb keeps only in-frame clonotypes and omits some of them. This table holds roughly 100,000 clones, roughly 80% found once. What was sequenced was peripheral blood. The receptor set was obtained from a human donor in a cohort sampled during active COVID-19.

The V gene is TRBV7-6, the J gene TRBJ1-3; D gene uncertain. Germline values: CDR1 SGHVS, CDR2 FNYEAQ. Deletions cut 2 bases from V and 4 bases from J, with 21 bases between. CDR3 length equals 18 residues. CDR3 bases: TGTGCCAGCAGCTTAAACCCCTCCCTAGAGGTTCCGGGAAACACCATATATTTT. Its translation is CASSLNPSLEVPGNTIYF.

The V and J genes are TRBV7-9 and TRBJ2-7; D might be TRBD2 (7 bases). V was shortened by 5 bases and J by 6 bases, with 23 bases between the two germline ends. CDR1 and CDR2 from the germline V gene are SEHNR and FQNEAQ (reference sequence). The CDR3 is 16 amino acids. The CDR3 reads CASSLYLGGPRAEQYF. The DNA for the CDR3 is TGTGCCAGCAGCCTATACCTGGGGGGGCCTCGGGCCGAGCAGTACTTC.

V and J are TRBV23-1 and TRBJ2-7; tentative D call: TRBD1 (6 bases). TRBV23-1 is known as an ORF, though its function is uncertain. There are 12 residues in the CDR3. Trimming took off 7 bases at V and 4 bases at J, with 11 bases between the two ends. CDR3 amino acids: CASIQQGYEQYF. Written as DNA, the CDR3 is TGCGCCAGCATCCAGCAGGGGTACGAGCAGTACTTC.

This clone appeared once. The chain employs TRBV18 and TRBJ2-7, with TRBD2 identical over 7 bases. Germline lookup yields CDR1 KGHSH and CDR2 LQKENI. The CDR3 contains 15 residues. Germline trimming cut 2 bases from V and 6 bases from J; bases unmatched to any gene: 10. The CDR3 is CASSPISSGVREQYF. The CDR3 coding sequence is TGTGCCAGCTCACCAATATCTAGCGGCGTACGCGAGCAGTACTTC.

J is TRBJ1-5 and V is TRBV30; 8 bases map to TRBD1. This CDR3 comprises 16 residues. Looked up from germline, CDR1 is GTSNPN and CDR2 is SVGIG (reference sequence). The junction had 13 bases not matched to a gene; V was cut back by 0 bases and J by 9 bases. The CDR3 DNA reads TGTGCCTGGAGTGTACTTGGACAGGGAGCCGAGGGGCCCCAGCATTTT. The encoded protein is CAWSVLGQGAEGPQHF.

This clone has only one observation. The chain combines TRBV24-1 with TRBJ2-6, with a tentative D call TRBD2 (5 bases). Germline loops: CDR1 KGHDR, CDR2 SFDVKD. Trimming cost V 5 bases and J 4 bases, with 14 bases left between them. This CDR3 has 16 amino acids. The CDR3 loop reads CATSAPGSSGANVLTF. Written as DNA, the CDR3 is TGTGCCACCAGTGCCCCGGGATCGTCCGGGGCCAACGTCCTGACTTTC.

The rearrangement joins TRBV30 to TRBJ2-7; TRBD2 matches at 13 bases. CDR1 and CDR2 (germline): GTSNPN, SVGIG (reference sequence). V was pared by 8 bases and J by 9 bases, with 10 bases of the junction left unmatched. This CDR3 contains 13 residues. This CDR3 reads CAGGLAGEVGQYF. The CDR3 DNA sequence: TGTGCCGGCGGACTAGCGGGAGAGGTTGGGCAGTACTTC.

The gene calls are TRBV19 and TRBJ2-2, with TRBD1 as a possible D gene (7 bases). The CDR3 is 13 residues long. CDR1 and CDR2 from the germline V gene are LNHDA and SQIVND (reference sequence). Trimming shortened V by 9 bases and J by 4 bases, and 12 bases separated the two germline ends. This CDR3 reads CASRQGGTGELFF. CDR3 nucleotide sequence: TGTGCCAGCCGACAGGGAGGCACCGGGGAGCTGTTTTTT.

The chain combines TRBV7-9 with TRBJ2-6; tentatively, D is TRBD2 (6 bases). The CDR3 has 15 residues. CDR1 is SEHNR, CDR2 FQNEAQ, per germline (reference sequence). V was trimmed by 10 bases and J by 0 bases, leaving 13 bases between them. The CDR3 loop is CATLSGGSGANVLTF. Here the CDR3 DNA reads TGTGCCACACTCTCCGGGGGCTCTGGGGCCAACGTCCTGACTTTC. Using reference TRBV7-9 and TRBJ2-6 for the parts outside the CDR3, the full variable domain is DTGVSQNPRHKITKRGQNVTFRCDPISEHNRLYWYRQTLGQGPEFLTYFQNEAQLEKSRLLSDRFSAERPKGSFSTLEIQRTEQGDSAMYLCATLSGGSGANVLTFGAGSRLTVL.

This chain connects TRBV19 to TRBJ2-7, with D unclear. Germline loops: CDR1 LNHDA, CDR2 SQIVND (reference sequence). The CDR3 is made up of 14 amino acids. With 1 base removed from V and 2 bases from J, the gap between germline ends came to 9 bases. The CDR3 reads CASSIGLTTYEQYF. The CDR3 bases are TGTGCCAGTAGTATAGGACTGACGACCTACGAGCAGTACTTC.

The chain joins TRBV14 to TRBJ1-1; possible D gene TRBD1, 6 bases. The CDR3 covers 19 residues. The germline gives CDR1 SGHDN, CDR2 FVKESK. The V end lost 0 bases, the J end lost 2 bases, and 22 bases lay between the germline ends. CDR3 loop: CASSQDTARGREPNTEAFF. The DNA for the CDR3 is TGTGCCAGCAGCCAAGATACCGCCCGGGGGCGGGAGCCTAACACTGAAGCTTTCTTT.

The chain recombines TRBV5-1 with TRBJ2-7; 9 bases agree with TRBD1. V trimming: 4 bases; J trimming: 2 bases; junction bases outside the gene matches: 4. Germline V gene sequence: CDR1 SGHRS, CDR2 YFSETQ. CDR3 length equals 14 residues. CDR3 amino acids: CASSLQGAAYEQYF. DNA of the CDR3: TGCGCCAGCAGCCTACAGGGGGCGGCCTACGAGCAGTACTTC.

The V and J genes are TRBV19 and TRBJ2-7; weak D call: TRBD1 (6 bases). The CDR3 is 15 amino acids. Germline V CDR1 and CDR2: LNHDA, SQIVND (reference sequence). V shed 9 bases and J shed 2 bases, with 20 bases lying between them. The CDR3 here is CASPQGGQFTYEQYF. The CDR3 DNA reads as TGTGCCAGCCCCCAGGGTGGACAGTTTACCTACGAGCAGTACTTC.

The J gene is TRBJ2-5, the V gene TRBV27; D is possibly TRBD2 (6 bases). Germline CDR1 reads MNHEY; CDR2 reads SMNVEV (reference sequence). V was clipped by 4 bases and J by 13 bases, with 13 bases between them. CDR3 length: 11 amino acids. The CDR3 sequence: CASSSSGTPYF. In DNA, the CDR3 is TGTGCCAGCAGTTCCTCCGGGACTCCGTACTTC.

The chain is built from TRBV11-1 and TRBJ2-1; D call uncertain. The CDR3 has 14 amino acids. In germline, CDR1 is SGHAT, CDR2 FQDESV (reference sequence). Trimming took 5 bases from V and 8 from J, leaving 16 bases between them. CDR3 in DNA: TGTGCCAGCAGCCGTGCCGGCAATCGGGATGAGCAGTTCTTC. Translated, it gives CASSRAGNRDEQFF.

The chain carries TRBV4-1 and TRBJ1-2; no reliable D call. Looked up from germline, CDR1 is MGHRA and CDR2 is YSYEKL. The CDR3 sequence is 14 residues long. Trimming pared 1 base from V and 1 base from J, leaving 7 bases between. The CDR3 DNA follows: TGCGCCAGCAGCCAAGGGCAGGATAACTATGGCTACACCTTC. It specifies CASSQGQDNYGYTF.

The chain carries TRBV3-1 (or the pseudogene TRBV3-2) and TRBJ2-5; 7 bases are a match to TRBD1. V trimming: 4 bases; J trimming: 7 bases; junction bases outside the gene matches: 0. The CDR3 is 11 amino acids. The germline V gene has CDR1 LGHDT and CDR2 YNNKEL (reference sequence). This CDR3 reads CASSPGGTQYF. Written as DNA, the CDR3 is TGTGCCAGCAGCCCAGGGGGGACCCAGTACTTC.

The chain combines TRBV3-1 (or the pseudogene TRBV3-2) with TRBJ2-1, with 11 bases lining up with TRBD2. This CDR3 comprises 15 residues. Germline assignment: CDR1 LGHDT and CDR2 YNNKEL (reference sequence). Trimming took 2 bases from V and 6 from J; bases not matched to a gene: 3. CDR3 bases: TGTGCCAGCAGCCAAACTAGCGGGAGTTCCAATGAGCAGTTCTTC. Translated: CASSQTSGSSNEQFF.

This clone turned up a few times. The rearrangement uses TRBV4-1 and TRBJ2-1; 7 nucleotides agree with TRBD2. This CDR3 comprises 17 residues. J lost 0 bases, V lost 4 bases, and 9 bases had no gene match. The V gene's germline CDR1 is MGHRA and CDR2 YSYEKL. The CDR3 sequence is CASSPLATRSSYNEQFF. DNA of the CDR3: TGCGCCAGCAGCCCACTAGCGACCCGTAGCTCCTACAATGAGCAGTTCTTC.

This chain connects TRBV6-5 to TRBJ2-7; D is possibly TRBD1 (5 bases). V was clipped by 8 bases and J by 4 bases, with 18 bases between them. CDR1 MNHEY and CDR2 SVGAGI come from the germline V gene. The CDR3 length is 14 residues. The CDR3: CASSRFGAGYEQYF. The CDR3 region has the DNA TGTGCCAGCTCCCGATTTGGGGCCGGATACGAGCAGTACTTC.

The rearrangement uses TRBV27 and TRBJ2-7, with 7 bases matching TRBD2. Trimming cost V 7 bases and J 7 bases; bases outside gene matches: 16. The CDR3 has 15 amino acids. The germline CDR1 and CDR2 sequences are MNHEY and SMNVEV (reference sequence). The CDR3 here is CASKSRGLVPLEQYF. DNA of the CDR3: TGTGCCAGCAAGTCGAGAGGACTAGTGCCCTTGGAGCAGTACTTC.

The chain combines TRBV7-2 with TRBJ2-7, with 9 bases fitting TRBD1. This CDR3 spans 15 amino acids. The germline gives CDR1 SGHTA, CDR2 FQGNSA. Trimming removed 0 bases from V and 4 bases from J; junction bases left unmatched: 4. CDR3 protein: CASSLAGQGRYEQYF. The CDR3 DNA reads TGTGCCAGCAGCTTAGCGGGACAGGGTAGGTACGAGCAGTACTTC.

This chain links TRBV19 with TRBJ2-7; 7 positions agree with TRBD1. Unmatched junction bases numbered 6, after V lost 5 bases and J lost 2 bases. CDR3 length: 14 amino acids. Germline values: CDR1 LNHDA, CDR2 SQIVND (reference sequence). The CDR3 DNA sequence: TGTGCCAGTAGTTCGACGGGACAGACCTACGAGCAGTACTTC. Its translation: CASSSTGQTYEQYF.

This clone has only a few counts. CDR3 bases: TGCGCCAGCAGCCATGGACAGGGGCAAGCTGGCTACACCTTC. It is translated as CASSHGQGQAGYTF. The J gene is TRBJ1-2, the V gene TRBV5-1; 9 nucleotides line up with TRBD1. The CDR3 totals 14 residues. V was pared by 4 bases and J by 7 bases, with 8 bases of the junction left unmatched. The germline V gene encodes CDR1 SGHRS and CDR2 YFSETQ.